This section outlines one TCR beta chain sequence together with its context. Its antigen is unidentified. These data come from a study of T cells in Graves' hyperthyroidism and ophthalmopathy. For ophthalmopathy patients, the Clinical Activity Score was at least 3 and the NOSPECS grade at least 4; duration was under 3 months. The investigators amplified TCR beta CDR3 regions from RNA transcripts. RT-PCR in the first round (using the HTBI primer set) targeted the TCR CDR3. Each CDR3 protein gets one entry after TCRdb re-called the multiplex PCR reads with MiXCR. In the table there are more than 500,000 distinct CDR3 sequences, about 15% of which are singletons. Findings and limits, study-wide: Most expanded thyroid clonotypes above 0.001 recurred in blood.

Trimming removed 2 bases from V and 3 bases from J, with 11 bases in between. The V gene's germline CDR1 is SEHNR and CDR2 FQNEAQ (reference sequence). The CDR3 consists of 14 residues. The receptor comes from a woman in her thirties or forties with Graves' ophthalmopathy. The rearrangement uses TRBV7-9 and TRBJ2-7; D is uncertain. Source material: blood. The CDR3 reads CASSLSPPRYEQYF. The CDR3 DNA follows: TGTGCCAGCAGCTTAAGCCCTCCTCGCTACGAGCAGTACTTC.